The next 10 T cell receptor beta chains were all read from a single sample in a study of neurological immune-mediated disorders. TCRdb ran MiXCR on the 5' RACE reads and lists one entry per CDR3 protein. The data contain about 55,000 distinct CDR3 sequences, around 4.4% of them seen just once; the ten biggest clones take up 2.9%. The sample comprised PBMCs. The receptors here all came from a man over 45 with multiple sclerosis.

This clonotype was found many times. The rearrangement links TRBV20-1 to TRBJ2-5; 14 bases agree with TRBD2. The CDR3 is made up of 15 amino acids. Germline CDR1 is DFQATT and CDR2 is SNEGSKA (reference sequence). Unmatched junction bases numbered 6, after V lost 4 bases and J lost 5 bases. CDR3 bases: TGCAGTGCTATTCTGACTAGCGGGGGGGCGGAGACCCAGTACTTC. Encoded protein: CSAILTSGGAETQYF.

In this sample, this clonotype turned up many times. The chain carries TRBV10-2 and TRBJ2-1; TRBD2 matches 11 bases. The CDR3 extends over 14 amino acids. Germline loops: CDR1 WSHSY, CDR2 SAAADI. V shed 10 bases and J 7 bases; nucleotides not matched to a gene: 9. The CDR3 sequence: CATLSGRAKNEQFF. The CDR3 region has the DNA TGCGCCACCCTTAGCGGGAGGGCCAAAAATGAGCAGTTCTTC.

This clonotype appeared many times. This chain's CDR3 is CASSLLGRGVNYGYTF. DNA for the CDR3: TGCGCCAGCAGCCTCTTAGGGAGAGGCGTAAACTATGGCTACACCTTC. This chain uses TRBV4-1 with TRBJ1-2; the D is unclear. The ends were cut back, 4 bases at V and 2 bases at J, with 17 bases in the middle. The CDR3 runs to 16 residues. The germline CDR1 and CDR2 sequences are MGHRA and YSYEKL.

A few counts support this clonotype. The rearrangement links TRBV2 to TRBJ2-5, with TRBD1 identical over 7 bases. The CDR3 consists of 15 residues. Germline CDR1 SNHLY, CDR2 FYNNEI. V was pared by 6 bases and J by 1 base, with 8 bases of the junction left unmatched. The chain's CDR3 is CASSEQGQAQETQYF. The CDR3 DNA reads TGTGCCAGCAGCGAGCAAGGACAGGCCCAAGAGACCCAGTACTTC.

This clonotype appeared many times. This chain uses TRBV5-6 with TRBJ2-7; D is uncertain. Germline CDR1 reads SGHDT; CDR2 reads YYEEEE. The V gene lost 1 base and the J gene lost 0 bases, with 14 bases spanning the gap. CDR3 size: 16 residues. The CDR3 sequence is CASSLSSDGYSYEQYF. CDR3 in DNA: TGTGCCAGCAGCTTGTCGTCCGATGGATACTCCTACGAGCAGTACTTC.

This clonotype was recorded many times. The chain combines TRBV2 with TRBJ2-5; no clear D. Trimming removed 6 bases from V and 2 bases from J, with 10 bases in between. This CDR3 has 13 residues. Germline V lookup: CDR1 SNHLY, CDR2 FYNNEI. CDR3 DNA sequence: TGTGCCAGCAGGGCTGGACCACAAGAGACCCAGTACTTC. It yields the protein CASRAGPQETQYF. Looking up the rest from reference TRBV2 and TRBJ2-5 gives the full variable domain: EPEVTQTPSHQVTQMGQEVILRCVPISNHLYFYWYRQILGQKVEFLVSFYNNEISEKSEIFDDQFSVERPDGSNFTLKIRSTKLEDSAMYFCASRAGPQETQYFGPGTRLLVL.

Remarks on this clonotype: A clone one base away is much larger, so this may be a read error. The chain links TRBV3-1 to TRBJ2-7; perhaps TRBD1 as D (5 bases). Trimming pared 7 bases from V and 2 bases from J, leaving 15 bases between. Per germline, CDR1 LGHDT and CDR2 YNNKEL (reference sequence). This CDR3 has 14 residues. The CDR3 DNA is TGTGCCAGCAATGGTGACAGCTTGCCCTACGAGCAGTACTTC. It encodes CASNGDSLPYEQYF.

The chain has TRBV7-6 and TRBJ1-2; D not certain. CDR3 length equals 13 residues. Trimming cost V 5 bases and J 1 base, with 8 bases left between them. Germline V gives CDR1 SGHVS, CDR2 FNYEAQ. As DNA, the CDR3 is TGTGCCAGCAGCGGCGGGAATAACTATGGCTACACCTTC. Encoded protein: CASSGGNNYGYTF. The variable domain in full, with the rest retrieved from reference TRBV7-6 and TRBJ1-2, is GAGVSQSPRYKVTKRGQDVALRCDPISGHVSLYWYRQALGQGPEFLTYFNYEAQQDKSGLPNDRFSAERPEGSISTLTIQRTEQRDSAMYRCASSGGNNYGYTFGSGTRLTVV.

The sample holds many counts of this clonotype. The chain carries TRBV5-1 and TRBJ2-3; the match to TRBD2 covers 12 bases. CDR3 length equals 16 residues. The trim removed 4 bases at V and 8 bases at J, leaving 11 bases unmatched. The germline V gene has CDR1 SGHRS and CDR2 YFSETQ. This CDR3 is CASSLSTSGGLTTQYF. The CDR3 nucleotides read TGCGCCAGCAGCCTCTCGACTAGCGGGGGCCTTACTACGCAGTATTTT.

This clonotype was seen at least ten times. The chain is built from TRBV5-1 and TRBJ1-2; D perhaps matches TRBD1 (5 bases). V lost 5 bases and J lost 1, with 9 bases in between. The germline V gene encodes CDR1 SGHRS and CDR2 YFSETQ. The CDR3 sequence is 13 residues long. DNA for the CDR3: TGCGCCAGCAGTTTCGACAGTAACTATGGCTACACCTTC. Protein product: CASSFDSNYGYTF.